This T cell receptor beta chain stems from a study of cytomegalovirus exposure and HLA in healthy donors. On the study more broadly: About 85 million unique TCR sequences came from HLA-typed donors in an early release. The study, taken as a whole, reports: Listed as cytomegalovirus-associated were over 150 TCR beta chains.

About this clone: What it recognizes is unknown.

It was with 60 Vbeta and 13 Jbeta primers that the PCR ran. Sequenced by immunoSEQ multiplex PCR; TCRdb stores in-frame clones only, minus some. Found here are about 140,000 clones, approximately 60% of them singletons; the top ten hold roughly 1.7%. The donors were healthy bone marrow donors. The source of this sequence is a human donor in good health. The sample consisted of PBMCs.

CDR3 nucleotides: TGCGCCAGTAAACTAGCCCGAGGCCCCTACGAGCAGTACTTC. This translates into CASKLARGPYEQYF. The V call is TRBV5-1, the J call TRBJ2-7; D may be TRBD2 (6 bases). Per germline, CDR1 SGHRS and CDR2 YFSETQ. Trimming shortened V by 8 bases and J by 2 bases, and 17 bases separated the two germline ends. The CDR3 sequence is 14 residues long.